The 6 T cell receptor beta chains reported below all come from one sample, sequenced in a study of immune heterogeneity within non-small cell lung tumors. Bulk tumor genomic DNA, 500 to 650 ng per sample, was the template. In surgery, several biopsies were collected from each primary tumor at widely spaced sites. The study enrolled patients with untreated, newly diagnosed non-small cell lung cancer who underwent curative surgery. Using 32 V and 13 J primers, multiplex PCR amplified TCR beta CDR3. TCRdb ran MiXCR on the multiplex PCR reads and lists one entry per CDR3 protein. The sample has around 9,800 distinct CDR3 sequences, about 20% seen once. Sequenced: lung tumor tissue. The receptor set was obtained from a man aged 60-69 years with non-small cell lung cancer.

This chain's CDR3 is CASSSLSSGRAGDTQYF. DNA for the CDR3: TGTGCCAGCAGTTCCCTATCTAGCGGGAGGGCTGGAGATACGCAGTATTTT. V is TRBV6-5 and J is TRBJ2-3; 12 bases are shared with TRBD2. The CDR3 has 17 residues. J lost 5 bases, V lost 4 bases, and 10 bases had no gene match. CDR1 MNHEY and CDR2 SVGAGI come from the germline V gene.

This clonotype was seen just once. Likely a read error: the CDR3 ends without its conserved phenylalanine or tryptophan. The limits of the CDR3 on the DNA are not certain, so only TCRdb's listed CDR3 is given. This chain links TRBV6-2 or TRBV6-3 with TRBJ2-3; the table's D call of TRBD2 was not tested on the DNA. The CDR3 spans 18 amino acids, including both terminal residues. Germline V gene lookup returns CDR1 MNHEY and CDR2 SVGEGT. CDR3 loop: CASSYSIDSGSYEQYFGP.

Concerning this clonotype itself: A read error may explain this, as a much larger clone is one base away. V and J are TRBV20-1 and TRBJ2-2; D gene unclear. V gave up 3 bases and J gave up 5 bases, with 19 bases separating them. This CDR3 comprises 16 residues. In germline, CDR1 is DFQATT, CDR2 SNEGSKA (reference sequence). CDR3 DNA: TGCAGTGCTAGCCGTGTGAGTGCCCGTGGGACCGGGGAGCTGTTTTTT. As protein: CSASRVSARGTGELFF.

This clonotype has just a few counts. The chain has TRBV4-1 and TRBJ1-5, with D possibly matching TRBD1 (6 bases). CDR3 length: 15 residues. Between the trimmed V and J ends, which lost 1 base and 3 bases, there was a span of 10 bases. From germline, CDR1 is MGHRA and CDR2 YSYEKL. CDR3 DNA: TGCGCCAGCAGCCAAGGACAGGAGCACAATCAGCCCCAGCATTTT. This sequence encodes CASSQGQEHNQPQHF.

This clonotype is medium-sized. The chain uses TRBV11-2 and TRBJ1-1; D is unresolved. V lost 2 bases and J 8 bases, leaving 12 bases between the germline ends. The CDR3 is 13 residues long. From germline, CDR1 is SGHAT and CDR2 FQNNGV. The CDR3 nucleotides read TGTGCCAGCAGCTTAAAGGAGGGAGGGGAAGCTTTCTTT. It codes for CASSLKEGGEAFF.

The genes are TRBV7-8 and TRBJ1-6; unclear D gene. V was pared by 0 bases and J by 6 bases, with 12 bases between. Germline V CDR1 and CDR2: SGHVS, FQNEAQ. This CDR3 has 16 residues. The CDR3 DNA follows: TGTGCCAGCAGCTTAGCGCCACCCGGTACTAATTCACCCCTCCACTTT. This sequence encodes CASSLAPPGTNSPLHF.